These 2 T cell receptor beta chains share one sample of origin, sequenced in a study of T cell responses to AZD1222 COVID-19 vaccine. Assay: immunoSEQ multiplex PCR; the TCRdb copy retains only in-frame clones and omits some. The sample consists of over 130,000 clones, 89% of them appearing once. Source: peripheral blood, taken on day 0 of AZD1222 vaccination. The receptors originated from an adult in good health.

CDR3 protein: CASSLDPLGNTIYF. DNA of the CDR3: TGCGCCAGCAGCTTGGATCCCCTCGGAAACACCATATATTTT. The chain carries TRBV5-1 and TRBJ1-3; no definite D call. The V gene's germline CDR1 is SGHRS and CDR2 YFSETQ. Trimming took off 0 bases at V and 4 bases at J, with 8 bases between the two ends. The CDR3 runs to 14 residues.

The chain recombines TRBV7-9 with TRBJ1-2; D ambiguous. Trimming took off 2 bases at V and 4 bases at J, with 11 bases between the two ends. This CDR3 comprises 14 residues. Germline CDR1 SEHNR, CDR2 FQNEAQ (reference sequence). CDR3 DNA sequence: TGTGCCAGCAGCTTAAATGGGGTGATCTATGGCTACACCTTC. It is translated as CASSLNGVIYGYTF. Full variable domain (missing parts from reference TRBV7-9 and TRBJ1-2): DTGVSQNPRHKITKRGQNVTFRCDPISEHNRLYWYRQTLGQGPEFLTYFQNEAQLEKSRLLSDRFSAERPKGSFSTLEIQRTEQGDSAMYLCASSLNGVIYGYTFGSGTRLTVV.